Listed here is a single T cell receptor (beta chain). The data derive from a study of T cell responses to AZD1222 COVID-19 vaccine. Libraries were prepared by immunoSEQ multiplex PCR; TCRdb keeps only in-frame clonotypes and omits some of them. The repertoire holds around 100,000 clones, with more than 90% as singletons. Sequencing used peripheral blood, obtained on day 0 of AZD1222 vaccination. The receptor was derived from an adult in good health.

The CDR3 is CASSFGQAYNSPLHF. The CDR3 nucleotides read TGCGCCAGCAGCTTCGGACAGGCCTATAATTCACCCCTCCACTTT. This chain links TRBV5-1 with TRBJ1-6; 7 positions agree with TRBD1. The CDR3 length is 15 residues. CDR1 is SGHRS and CDR2 is YFSETQ in the germline V gene. With V trimmed by 2 bases and J by 2 bases, 1 base remained unmatched.